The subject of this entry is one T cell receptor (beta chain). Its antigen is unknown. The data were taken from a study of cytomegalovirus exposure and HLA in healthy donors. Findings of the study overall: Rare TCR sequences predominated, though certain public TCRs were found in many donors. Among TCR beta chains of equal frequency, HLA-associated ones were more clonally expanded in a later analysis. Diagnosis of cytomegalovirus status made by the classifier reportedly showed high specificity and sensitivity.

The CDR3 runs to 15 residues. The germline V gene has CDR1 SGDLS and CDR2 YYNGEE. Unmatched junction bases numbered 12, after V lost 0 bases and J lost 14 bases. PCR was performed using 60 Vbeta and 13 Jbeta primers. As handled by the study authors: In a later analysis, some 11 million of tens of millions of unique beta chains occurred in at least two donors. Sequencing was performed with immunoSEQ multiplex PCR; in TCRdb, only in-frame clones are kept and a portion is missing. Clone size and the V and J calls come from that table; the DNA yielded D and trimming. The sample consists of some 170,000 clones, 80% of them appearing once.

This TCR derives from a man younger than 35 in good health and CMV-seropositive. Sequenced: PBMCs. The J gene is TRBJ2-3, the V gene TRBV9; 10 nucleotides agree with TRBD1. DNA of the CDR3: TGTGCCAGCAGCGTAGGAGGGACAGGGGTAGCCCCGGTGTATTTT. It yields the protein CASSVGGTGVAPVYF.